The 21 T cell receptor beta chains presented below share a single source sample, sequenced in a study of T cell responses to AZD1222 COVID-19 vaccine. Data came from immunoSEQ multiplex PCR; TCRdb stores just in-frame clones and leaves some out. In the table there are 85,000 to 90,000 clones, 90% of which are singletons. The sample was peripheral blood, taken on day 0 of AZD1222 vaccination. The receptor source for this set is an adult in good health.

The genes are TRBV23-1 and TRBJ1-5; possible D gene TRBD1, 5 bases. TRBV23-1 is sorted into the ORF group, with uncertain function. The CDR3 spans 20 residues. Trimming took 2 bases from V and 0 from J, leaving 23 bases between them. The CDR3 region is CASSQTKNIPRQYSNQPQHF. In DNA form, the CDR3 reads TGCGCCAGCAGTCAAACAAAAAATATCCCAAGACAGTATAGCAATCAGCCCCAGCATTTT.

The genes are TRBV10-1 and TRBJ1-3; tentative D call: TRBD1 (6 bases). Trimming shortened V by 8 bases and J by 4 bases, and 12 bases separated the two germline ends. The germline CDR1 and CDR2 sequences are WNHNN and SYGVQD (reference sequence). This CDR3 is 13 amino acids long. The CDR3 nucleotides read TGCGCCAGCTCTGACAGGCTCGGAAACACCATATATTTT. It codes for CASSDRLGNTIYF.

The genes are TRBV10-3 and TRBJ1-2; 7 nucleotides match TRBD1. The V gene's germline CDR1 is ENHRY and CDR2 SYGVKD. The CDR3 runs to 13 residues. V dropped 6 bases and J dropped 8; count of bases not matched to a gene: 9. CDR3 region: CAISPGQLSGYTF. CDR3 in DNA: TGTGCCATCAGCCCGGGACAGCTAAGCGGCTACACCTTC.

V usage is TRBV19 and J usage is TRBJ2-3; D is unclear. Germline CDR1 and CDR2: LNHDA and SQIVND (reference sequence). V was pared by 3 bases and J by 4 bases, with 11 bases between. This CDR3 has 14 amino acids. As DNA, the CDR3 is TGTGCCAGTAGTATCGATTTGGGCGCAGATACGCAGTATTTT. It encodes CASSIDLGADTQYF.

The chain links TRBV18 to TRBJ2-7; 10 positions match TRBD1. V shed 6 bases, J shed 3 bases, and the junction held 11 bases outside the gene matches. The germline V gene encodes CDR1 KGHSH and CDR2 LQKENI. This CDR3 spans 16 amino acids. The CDR3 bases are TGTGCCAGCTCCTGGACCGGGACAGGGGAATTCTACGAGCAGTACTTC. Protein: CASSWTGTGEFYEQYF.

This clone has only one observation. V is TRBV29-1 and J is TRBJ1-5, with 8 bases identical to TRBD1. CDR3 length equals 13 residues. Germline CDR1 is SQVTM and CDR2 is ANQGSEA. Trimming took 6 bases from V and 6 from J; bases not matched to a gene: 7. The CDR3 loop is CSVAGQESQPQHF. The CDR3, as DNA: TGCAGCGTGGCGGGACAGGAGAGTCAGCCCCAGCATTTT. The complete variable domain, with remaining parts taken from reference TRBV29-1 and TRBJ1-5, reads SAVISQKPSRDICQRGTSLTIQCQVDSQVTMMFWYRQQPGQSLTLIATANQGSEATYESGFVIDKFPISRPNLTFSTLTVSNMSPEDSSIYLCSVAGQESQPQHFGDGTRLSIL.

This clone has just one count. The CDR3 region has the DNA TGCGCCAGCGGGGATCCGACTAGCGCCGGGGAGCTGTTTTTT. Translation gives CASGDPTSAGELFF. The gene calls are TRBV10-1 and TRBJ2-2; TRBD2 aligns across 8 bases. J lost 6 bases, V lost 8 bases, and 8 bases had no gene match. This CDR3 is built from 14 residues. The germline V gene encodes CDR1 WNHNN and CDR2 SYGVQD (reference sequence).

The CDR3 sequence is CASTQSSGNTIYF. CDR3 nucleotide sequence: TGTGCCAGTACGCAGAGCTCTGGAAACACCATATATTTT. The chain has TRBV19 and TRBJ1-3, with no clear D. V was trimmed by 7 bases and J by 0 bases, leaving 7 bases between them. The germline V gene has CDR1 LNHDA and CDR2 SQIVND (reference sequence). The CDR3 loop spans 13 amino acids.

The V and J genes are TRBV5-1 and TRBJ2-1, with TRBD1 matching 9 bases. The CDR3 consists of 16 residues. Germline V CDR1 and CDR2: SGHRS, YFSETQ. Trimming at V came to 4 bases and at J to 1 base, leaving 6 bases not matched to a gene. CDR3 sequence reads: CASSALGQGSYNEQFF. DNA of the CDR3: TGCGCCAGCAGCGCCCTGGGACAGGGTTCCTACAATGAGCAGTTCTTC.

V usage is TRBV12-3 or TRBV12-4 and J usage is TRBJ2-5; D not certain. Deletions cut 7 bases from V and 4 bases from J, with 13 bases between. This CDR3 has 13 amino acids. CDR3 sequence reads: CASKKQQGETQYF. CDR3 DNA: TGTGCCAGCAAAAAGCAGCAAGGAGAGACCCAGTACTTC.

In DNA form, the CDR3 reads TGTGCCAGCAGTGACAGGGGTTCCTATGGCTACACCTTC. Translation gives CASSDRGSYGYTF. The chain combines TRBV6-1 with TRBJ1-2, with D maybe TRBD1 (6 bases). V lost 3 bases and J 4 bases, leaving 9 bases between the germline ends. Looked up from germline, CDR1 is MNHNS and CDR2 is SASEGT. The CDR3 length is 13 residues.

The CDR3 region is CASSVEAGPNSPLHF. CDR3 bases: TGTGCCAGCAGCGTAGAGGCGGGCCCTAATTCACCCCTCCACTTT. The V and J genes are TRBV9 and TRBJ1-6; D uncertain. V was trimmed by 0 bases and J by 6 bases, leaving 10 bases between them. There are 15 residues in the CDR3. In germline, CDR1 is SGDLS, CDR2 YYNGEE. Full variable domain (remainder filled in from reference TRBV9 and TRBJ1-6): DSGVTQTPKHLITATGQRVTLRCSPRSGDLSVYWYQQSLDQGLQFLIQYYNGEERAKGNILERFSAQQFPDLHSELNLSSLELGDSALYFCASSVEAGPNSPLHFGNGTRLTVT.

Points on this clone: Distinct nucleotide sequences in the sample also encode this CDR3. This chain joins TRBV19 and TRBJ2-7, with TRBD2 matching over 7 bases. The CDR3 is 15 residues long. V lost 3 bases to trimming and J lost 0 bases; unmatched junction nucleotides: 5. From germline, CDR1 is LNHDA and CDR2 SQIVND (reference sequence). CDR3 sequence reads: CASSIASGSSYEQYF. The CDR3 DNA reads as TGTGCCAGTAGTATCGCTAGCGGCAGCTCCTACGAGCAGTACTTC.

The genes are TRBV5-1 and TRBJ1-1; the D is unclear. CDR1 is SGHRS and CDR2 is YFSETQ in the germline V gene. The V and J ends lost 0 bases and 1 base respectively, with 7 bases between them. The CDR3 spans 14 residues. The CDR3 region has the DNA TGCGCCAGCAGCTTGGCGGGTCCGAACACTGAAGCTTTCTTT. This gives the protein CASSLAGPNTEAFF.

The chain employs TRBV28 and TRBJ1-5, with no clear D. The germline V gene encodes CDR1 MDHEN and CDR2 SYDVKM. The CDR3 contains 12 residues. Trimming removed 6 bases at V and 3 bases at J, with 6 bases between. CDR3 sequence (DNA): TGTGCCAGCAGGGAAGCCAATCAGCCCCAGCATTTT. Protein: CASREANQPQHF.

In its sample, this clone was seen once. The genes are TRBV30 and TRBJ2-7, with D perhaps TRBD2 (5 bases). Germline loops: CDR1 GTSNPN, CDR2 SVGIG (reference sequence). The CDR3 consists of 13 residues. V was shortened by 0 bases and J by 7 bases, with 13 bases between the two germline ends. This chain's CDR3 is CAWSVGPPGEQYF. The CDR3 coding sequence is TGTGCCTGGAGTGTCGGCCCACCGGGGGAGCAGTACTTC.

V gene TRBV9 combines with J gene TRBJ1-1; the match to TRBD1 covers 8 bases. V was clipped by 6 bases and J by 3 bases; unmatched bases: 16. Germline lookup yields CDR1 SGDLS and CDR2 YYNGEE. The CDR3 runs 17 residues. The CDR3, as DNA: TGTGCCAGCACCGCCCGGGGGACCGGGACAGGCCACACTGAAGCTTTCTTT. It codes for CASTARGTGTGHTEAFF.

J is TRBJ2-1 and V is TRBV11-2; TRBD2 matches 8 bases. This CDR3 comprises 14 residues. In germline, CDR1 is SGHAT, CDR2 FQNNGV. Unmatched junction bases numbered 10, after V lost 5 bases and J lost 10 bases. The CDR3 protein is CASSPESGRGEQFF. CDR3 nucleotides: TGTGCCAGCAGCCCGGAGAGCGGGAGAGGCGAGCAGTTCTTC.

In DNA form, the CDR3 reads TGTGCCAGCAGCAGGACAGTAAACACTGAAGCTTTCTTT. This encodes CASSRTVNTEAFF. The chain links TRBV7-3 to TRBJ1-1; weak D call: TRBD1 (6 bases). CDR1 is SGHTA, CDR2 FQGTGA, per germline. The CDR3 runs 13 residues. V shed 5 bases and J shed 2 bases, with 9 bases lying between them.

The rearrangement uses TRBV7-9 and TRBJ1-3; D unresolved. Per germline, CDR1 SEHNR and CDR2 FQNEAQ (reference sequence). This CDR3 is built from 17 residues. The V and J ends lost 6 bases and 0 bases respectively, with 18 bases between them. The CDR3: CASSRPAVHHSGNTIYF. DNA for the CDR3: TGTGCCAGCAGTCGCCCGGCAGTCCACCACTCTGGAAACACCATATATTTT. The full variable domain, rest sourced from reference TRBV7-9 and TRBJ1-3, is DTGVSQNPRHKITKRGQNVTFRCDPISEHNRLYWYRQTLGQGPEFLTYFQNEAQLEKSRLLSDRFSAERPKGSFSTLEIQRTEQGDSAMYLCASSRPAVHHSGNTIYFGEGSWLTVV.

The chain couples TRBV4-1 to TRBJ2-3; no definite D call. The germline V gene has CDR1 MGHRA and CDR2 YSYEKL. CDR3 size: 15 residues. The ends were cut back, 4 bases at V and 0 bases at J, with 11 bases in the middle. Here the CDR3 DNA reads TGCGCCAGCAGCCCTTTTAGTGCTAGCACAGATACGCAGTATTTT. Translating it yields CASSPFSASTDTQYF.